This T cell receptor beta chain was captured by sequencing in a study of blood T cell repertoires in COVID-19. Germline V CDR1 and CDR2: MDHEN, SYDVKM. The CDR3 consists of 18 residues. Trimming at V came to 7 bases and at J to 5 bases, leaving 21 bases not matched to a gene. TCRdb's table, derived via immunoSEQ multiplex PCR, lists solely in-frame clones and lacks some. The sample shows around 180,000 clones, 70% to 85% of them seen only once. The sequenced material came from PBMCs or T cells enriched from blood (not recorded which). This sequence was found in a man over 45 who had recovered from COVID-19. The chain links TRBV28 to TRBJ1-1; TRBD1 aligns across 8 bases. This chain's CDR3 is CASTGALGSGGSGTEAFF. CDR3 nucleotides: TGTGCCAGCACCGGTGCTTTAGGGTCAGGGGGCAGTGGAACTGAAGCTTTCTTT.